A single TCR beta chain is shown here with its context. This sample was taken from a study of blood T cell repertoires in COVID-19. Assay used: immunoSEQ multiplex PCR; TCRdb lists only in-frame clones, some missing. The sample contains tens of thousands of clones, approximately 88% of which appear only once. This CDR3 is 18 amino acids long. V was pared by 5 bases and J by 9 bases, with 17 bases of the junction left unmatched. CDR1 and CDR2 (germline): MNHEY, SMNVEV (reference sequence). This clonotype was obtained from a woman aged 80 or older with acute or convalescent COVID-19. The chain links TRBV27 to TRBJ1-6, with 9 bases matching TRBD1. The sequenced sample consisted of peripheral blood. The CDR3 loop reads CASSLTSPGQGISSPLHF. The CDR3 nucleotides are TGTGCCAGCAGTCTAACCTCCCCGGGACAGGGTATTAGTTCACCCCTCCACTTT.